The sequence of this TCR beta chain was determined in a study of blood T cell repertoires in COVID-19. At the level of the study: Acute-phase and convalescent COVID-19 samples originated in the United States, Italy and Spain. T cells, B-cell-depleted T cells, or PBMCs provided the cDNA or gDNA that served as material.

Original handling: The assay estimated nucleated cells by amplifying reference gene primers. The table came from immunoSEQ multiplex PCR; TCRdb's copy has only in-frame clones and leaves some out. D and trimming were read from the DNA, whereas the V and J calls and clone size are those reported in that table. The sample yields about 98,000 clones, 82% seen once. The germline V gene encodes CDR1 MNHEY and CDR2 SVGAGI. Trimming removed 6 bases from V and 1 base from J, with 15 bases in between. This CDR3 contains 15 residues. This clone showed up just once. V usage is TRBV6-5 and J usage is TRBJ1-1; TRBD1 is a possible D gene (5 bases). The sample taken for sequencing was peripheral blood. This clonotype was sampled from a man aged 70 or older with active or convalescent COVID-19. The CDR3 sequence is CASRLGSTGNTEAFF. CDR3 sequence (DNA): TGTGCCAGCAGACTTGGATCCACAGGGAACACTGAAGCTTTCTTT.